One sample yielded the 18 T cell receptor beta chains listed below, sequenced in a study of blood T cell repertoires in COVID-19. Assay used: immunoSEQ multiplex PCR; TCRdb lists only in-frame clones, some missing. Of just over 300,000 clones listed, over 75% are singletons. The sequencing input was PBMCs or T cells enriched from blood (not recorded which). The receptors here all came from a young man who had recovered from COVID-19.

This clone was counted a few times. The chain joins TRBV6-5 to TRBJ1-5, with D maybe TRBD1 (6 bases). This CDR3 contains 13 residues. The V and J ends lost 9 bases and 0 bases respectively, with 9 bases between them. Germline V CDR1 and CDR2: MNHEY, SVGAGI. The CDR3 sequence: CASGQYSNQPQHF. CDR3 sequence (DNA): TGTGCCAGTGGACAGTATAGCAATCAGCCCCAGCATTTT.

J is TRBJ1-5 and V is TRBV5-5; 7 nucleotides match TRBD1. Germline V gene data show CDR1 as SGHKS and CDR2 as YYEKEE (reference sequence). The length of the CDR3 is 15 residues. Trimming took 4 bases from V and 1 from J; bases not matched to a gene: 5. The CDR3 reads CASSTGEWSNQPQHF. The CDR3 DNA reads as TGTGCCAGCAGCACAGGGGAATGGAGCAATCAGCCCCAGCATTTT.

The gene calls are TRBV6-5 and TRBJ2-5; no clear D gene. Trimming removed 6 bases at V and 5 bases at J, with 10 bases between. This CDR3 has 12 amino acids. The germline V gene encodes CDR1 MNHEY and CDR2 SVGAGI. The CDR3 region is CASRSPGETQYF. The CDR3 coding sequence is TGTGCCAGCAGGTCCCCCGGGGAGACCCAGTACTTC.

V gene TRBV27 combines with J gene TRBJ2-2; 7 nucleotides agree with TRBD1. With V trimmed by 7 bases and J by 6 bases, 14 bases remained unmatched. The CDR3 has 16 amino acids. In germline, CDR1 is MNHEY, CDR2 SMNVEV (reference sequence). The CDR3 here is CASTDLKQGPAGELFF. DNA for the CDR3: TGTGCCAGCACCGACCTGAAACAGGGGCCGGCCGGGGAGCTGTTTTTT.

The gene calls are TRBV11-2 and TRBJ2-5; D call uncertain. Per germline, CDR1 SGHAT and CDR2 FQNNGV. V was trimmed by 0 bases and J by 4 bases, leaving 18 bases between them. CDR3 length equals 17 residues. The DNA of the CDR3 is TGTGCCAGCAGCTTAGATCGAGCAGGTCTTTCGGCAGAGACCCAGTACTTC. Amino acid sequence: CASSLDRAGLSAETQYF.

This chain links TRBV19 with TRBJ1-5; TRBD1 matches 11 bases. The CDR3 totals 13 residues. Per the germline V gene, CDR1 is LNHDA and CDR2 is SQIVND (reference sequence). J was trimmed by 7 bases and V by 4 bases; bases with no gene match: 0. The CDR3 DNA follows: TGTGCCAGTAGTAGGACAGGGGGCCAGCCCCAGCATTTT. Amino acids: CASSRTGGQPQHF.

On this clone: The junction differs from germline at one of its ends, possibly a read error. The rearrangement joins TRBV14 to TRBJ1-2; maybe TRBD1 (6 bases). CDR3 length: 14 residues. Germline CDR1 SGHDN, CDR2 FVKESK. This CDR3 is CASSQEVEGQGPAF. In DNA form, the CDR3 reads TGTGCCAGCAGCCAAGAGGTTGAGGGACAAGGTCCTGCCTTC. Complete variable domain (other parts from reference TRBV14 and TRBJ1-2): EAGVTQFPSHSVIEKGQTVTLRCDPISGHDNLYWYRRVMGKEIKFLLHFVKESKQDESGMPNNRFLAERTGGTYSTLKVQPAELEDSGVYFCASSQEVEGQGPAFGSGTRLTVV.

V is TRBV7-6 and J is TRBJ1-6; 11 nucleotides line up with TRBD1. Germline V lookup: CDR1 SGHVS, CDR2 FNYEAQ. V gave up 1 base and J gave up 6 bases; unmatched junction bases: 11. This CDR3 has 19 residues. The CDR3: CASSLEGRTGGAFNSPLHF. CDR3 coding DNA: TGTGCCAGCAGCTTAGAAGGTCGGACAGGGGGCGCGTTTAATTCACCCCTCCACTTT.

The CDR3 loop reads CAISELGRSTDTQYF. CDR3 in DNA: TGTGCCATCAGTGAGTTGGGCAGAAGCACAGATACGCAGTATTTT. The V gene is TRBV10-3, the J gene TRBJ2-3; D is ambiguous. Germline CDR1 ENHRY, CDR2 SYGVKD. CDR3 length equals 15 residues. Trimming removed 1 base at V and 0 bases at J, with 8 bases between.

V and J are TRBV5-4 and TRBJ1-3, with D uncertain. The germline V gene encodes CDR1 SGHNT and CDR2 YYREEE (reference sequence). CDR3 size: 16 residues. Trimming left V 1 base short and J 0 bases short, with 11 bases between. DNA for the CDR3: TGTGCCAGCAGCTTGAGAGGAAGGCCCTCTGGAAACACCATATATTTT. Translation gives CASSLRGRPSGNTIYF.

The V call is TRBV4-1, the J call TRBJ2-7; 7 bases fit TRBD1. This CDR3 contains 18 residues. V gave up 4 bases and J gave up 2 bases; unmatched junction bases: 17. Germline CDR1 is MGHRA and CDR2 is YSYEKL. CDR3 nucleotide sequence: TGCGCCAGCAGCCTGGGCCTCCGGGACAGTATACGAACCTACGAGCAGTACTTC. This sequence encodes CASSLGLRDSIRTYEQYF.

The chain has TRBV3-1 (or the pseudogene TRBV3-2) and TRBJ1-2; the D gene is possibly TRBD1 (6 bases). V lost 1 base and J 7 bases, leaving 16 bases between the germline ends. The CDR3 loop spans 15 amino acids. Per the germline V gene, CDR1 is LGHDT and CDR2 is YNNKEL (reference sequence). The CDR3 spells CASSQGFAGVPGYTF. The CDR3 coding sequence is TGTGCCAGCAGCCAAGGGTTCGCAGGGGTACCTGGCTACACCTTC.

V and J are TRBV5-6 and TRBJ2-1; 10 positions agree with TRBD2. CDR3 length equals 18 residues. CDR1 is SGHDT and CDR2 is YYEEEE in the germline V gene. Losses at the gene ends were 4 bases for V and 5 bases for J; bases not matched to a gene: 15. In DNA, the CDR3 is TGTGCCAGCAGCCTCGGGACTAGCGACCCCTTGCGTAACAATGAGCAGTTCTTC. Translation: CASSLGTSDPLRNNEQFF.

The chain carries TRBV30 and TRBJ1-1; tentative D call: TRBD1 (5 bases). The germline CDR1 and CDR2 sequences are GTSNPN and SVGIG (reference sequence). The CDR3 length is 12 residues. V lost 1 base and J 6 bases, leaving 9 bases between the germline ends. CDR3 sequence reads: CAWSEGLAEAFF. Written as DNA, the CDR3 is TGTGCCTGGAGTGAGGGGCTCGCTGAAGCTTTCTTT.

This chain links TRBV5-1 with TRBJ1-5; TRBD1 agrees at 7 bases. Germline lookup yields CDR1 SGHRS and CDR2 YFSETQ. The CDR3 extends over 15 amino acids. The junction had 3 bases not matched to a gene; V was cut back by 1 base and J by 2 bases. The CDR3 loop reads CASSLTGVGNQPQHF. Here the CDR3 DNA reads TGCGCCAGCAGCTTGACAGGGGTGGGCAATCAGCCCCAGCATTTT.

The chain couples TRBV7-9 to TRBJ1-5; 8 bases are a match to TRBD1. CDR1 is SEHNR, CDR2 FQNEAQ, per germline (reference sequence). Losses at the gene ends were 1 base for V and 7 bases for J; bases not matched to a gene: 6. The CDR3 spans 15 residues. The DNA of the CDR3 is TGTGCCAGCAGCTTAGGGGGGCCAGGGGGCCAGCCCCAGCATTTT. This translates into CASSLGGPGGQPQHF.

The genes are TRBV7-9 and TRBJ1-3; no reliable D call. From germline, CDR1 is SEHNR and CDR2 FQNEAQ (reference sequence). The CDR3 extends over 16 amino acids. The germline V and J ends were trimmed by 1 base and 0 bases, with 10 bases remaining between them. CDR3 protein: CASSLDSSGSGNTIYF. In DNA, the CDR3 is TGTGCCAGCAGCTTAGACAGCTCCGGCTCTGGAAACACCATATATTTT.

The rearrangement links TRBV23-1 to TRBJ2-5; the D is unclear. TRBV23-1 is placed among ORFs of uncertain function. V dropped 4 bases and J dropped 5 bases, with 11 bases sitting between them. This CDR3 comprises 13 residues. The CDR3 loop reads CASSPPQRETQYF. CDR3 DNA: TGCGCCAGCAGTCCCCCCCAGCGCGAGACCCAGTACTTC.